The rows below give T cell receptor beta chains drawn from one sample of a study of glioma-infiltrating T cells after dendritic cell vaccination. Clones were sequenced by immunoSEQ multiplex PCR, and TCRdb holds only the in-frame ones, with some missing. The sample records 30,000 to 40,000 clones, approximately 80% being singletons. The sample here was blood, taken before dendritic cell vaccination. These receptors were obtained from a human donor with glioblastoma. CDR3s leave out the opening cysteine and the closing phenylalanine or tryptophan. Fields, in order: D gene, J gene, V gene, CDR3 protein. A D gene is named only where the DNA matches it firmly.

TRBD2 TRBJ2-5 TRBV4-2 ASSFGTNQETQY
TRBD1 TRBJ1-1 TRBV30 AGTRDRGDTEAF
- TRBJ1-6 TRBV14 ASSRMTASGSPLH
- TRBJ2-5 TRBV2 ASSEFSGRETQY
- TRBJ2-3 TRBV5-1 ASSQHLASATDTQY
TRBD2 TRBJ2-3 TRBV5-1 ASSFKRGGTDTQY
- TRBJ2-1 TRBV6-6 ASSYETSSYNEQF
- TRBJ1-4 TRBV7-5 ARSLTLSGGTNEKLF
- TRBJ2-7 TRBV5-5 ASSRLTGRSYEQY
- TRBJ1-1 TRBV5-4 ASRLDSTEAF
TRBD2 TRBJ2-5 TRBV14 ASSQDWGLAGSGETQY
- TRBJ2-2 TRBV28 ASIKRGGTGELF
TRBD2 TRBJ2-2 TRBV9 ASSVGLAGGTGELF
TRBD1 TRBJ2-3 TRBV4-1 ASSQGEGAGVADTQY
- TRBJ2-3 TRBV5-1 ASSLVRGGTDTQY
TRBD1 TRBJ1-2 TRBV19 ASTELGQGSGYT
TRBD1 TRBJ1-4 TRBV28 ASSQTGTGGRGKLF
TRBD1 TRBJ2-1 TRBV30 AWTQLGQGIVEQF
TRBD1 TRBJ1-2 TRBV6-6 ASRREQGAYGYT
- TRBJ1-1 TRBV5-5 ASSLAAAGIPEAF
TRBD2 TRBJ2-7 TRBV10-3 AIKGGLGAYEQY
- TRBJ1-1 TRBV6-1 ASSETGWAF
- TRBJ2-5 TRBV5-6 ASSLVRHGGGTQY
TRBD1 TRBJ2-5 TRBV7-7 ASSLGRTGQETQY
TRBD1 TRBJ1-6 TRBV6-5 ASSLQGAQSPLH
TRBD2 TRBJ2-2 TRBV5-1 ASRPGEGMFTGELF
- TRBJ1-5 TRBV13 ASSQRGGDSNQPQH
TRBD1 TRBJ1-2 TRBV5-1 ASSVTGDYGYT
- TRBJ2-5 TRBV19 ASSQRIRQETQY
TRBD1 TRBJ1-2 TRBV7-9 ASSLEGTGGGGYGYT
TRBD2 TRBJ2-7 TRBV27 ASSLQGTSGVNEQY
- TRBJ2-3 TRBV15 ATGRDEQPTQY
- TRBJ2-5 TRBV11-3 ASSLDGQSQEIQY
- TRBJ2-7 TRBV15 ATSRALTDSYEQY
TRBD2 TRBJ2-3 TRBV4-1 ASSPLPVAGEDTQY
- TRBJ2-1 TRBV25-1 ASSEFGQFNEQF
- TRBJ1-2 TRBV28 ASSSSGTGGESYGYT
- TRBJ1-5 TRBV4-1 ASSQETGNQPQH
- TRBJ2-7 TRBV28 ASSMPPRVYEQY
- TRBJ1-1 TRBV4-3 ASSRSWAGNTEAF
- TRBJ2-7 TRBV18 ASSLGGTYEQY
- TRBJ1-2 TRBV27 ASSLSISYGYT
- TRBJ2-1 TRBV6-5 ASKILGKDEQF
- TRBJ2-5 TRBV5-8 ASSTRLGPETQY
- TRBJ2-7 TRBV7-7 ASSLGPNYEQY
- TRBJ1-1 TRBV6-5 ASSPNREKAF
TRBD1 TRBJ1-1 TRBV2 ASSPHGTGGMNTEAF
TRBD1 TRBJ2-1 TRBV7-3 ASSLFPDRWDNEQF
TRBD2 TRBJ2-5 TRBV18 ASSPPTGGWETQY
- TRBJ1-4 TRBV19 ASSVVSWGFNEKLF